This T cell receptor (beta chain) stems from a study of T cells expressing NK-cell markers. TCRdb reanalyzed the 5' RACE reads and collapses them to one entry per CDR3 protein, without DNA. Its clone listing holds roughly 390,000 distinct CDR3 sequences. This CDR3 region has 13 residues. The V gene's germline CDR1 is MNHNY and CDR2 SVGAGI (reference sequence). The sequence was obtained from a man aged 18-70 years in good health. The chain is built from TRBV6-6 and TRBJ1-1; TCRdb selects TRBD1, and the lack of DNA leaves this call unchecked. Sequenced input: blood T cells: a sorted CD56 or NKG2C T cell subset, CD4+ or CD8+ T cells, or bulk PBMC T cells (not recorded which). CDR3 region: CASSGDWDTEAFF.